This entry describes one T cell receptor beta chain. Its matching antigen is unknown. The time point is: persistent/refractory GD, antithyroid drugs over 5 years with positive TRAb. Construction of the TCR library relied on RNA isolated from PBMCs. The sample comes from a study of regulatory T cells in long-lasting Graves disease. Study-level points and caveats: TRBV28, TRBJ1-2 and TRBJ2-5 were segments that persistent disease favored. Lower TCR diversity was seen in persistent Graves' patients than in newly diagnosed ones.

With V trimmed by 3 bases and J by 7 bases, 4 bases remained unmatched. The CDR3 runs to 14 residues. Relying on iRepertoire HTBI primers and Arm-PCR of CDR3 regions, the team built TCR beta libraries. In the authors' workflow: Spanning all samples, the identified segments comprised around 64 TRBV and fewer than 15 TRBJ. TCRdb re-called the multiplex PCR reads through MiXCR, storing one row per CDR3 protein. TCRdb's processing, not the study's, gives the V and J calls here. The sample holds over 350,000 distinct CDR3 sequences; roughly 20% are singletons and the top ten take roughly 20%. V usage is TRBV12-3 or TRBV12-4 and J usage is TRBJ2-1; 9 bases map to TRBD1. The clonotype originates from a female donor with Graves disease. The specimen was peripheral blood mononuclear cells (PBMCs), collected when the disease was refractory, from a patient treated with antithyroid drugs. CDR3 sequence: CASSFVGQGNEQFF. DNA for the CDR3: TGTGCCAGCAGTTTTGTGGGACAGGGAAATGAGCAGTTCTTC.